One and the same sample provided the 22 T cell receptor beta chains below, sequenced in a study of blood T cell repertoires in COVID-19. Sequencing was performed with immunoSEQ multiplex PCR; in TCRdb, only in-frame clones are kept and a portion is missing. This sample has about 170,000 clones, with about four fifths found just once. Sequencing input: peripheral blood. The receptors stem from an older woman who had recovered from COVID-19.

V and J are TRBV6-5 and TRBJ2-3; D perhaps matches TRBD1 (5 bases). Germline V CDR1 and CDR2: MNHEY, SVGAGI. The CDR3 covers 14 residues. The germline V and J ends were trimmed by 5 bases and 4 bases, with 13 bases remaining between them. The CDR3 region is CASSRGWPPDTQYF. The DNA of the CDR3 is TGTGCCAGCAGTAGGGGATGGCCCCCAGATACGCAGTATTTT.

The chain couples TRBV4-3 to TRBJ2-3; 7 bases match TRBD2. The V segment lost 0 bases and the J segment 4 bases; nucleotides outside the gene matches: 7. The length of the CDR3 is 16 residues. CDR1 and CDR2 from the germline V gene are LGHNA and YSLEER. The CDR3 protein is CASSQDWGRVADTQYF. The CDR3 coding sequence is TGCGCCAGCAGCCAAGATTGGGGGAGGGTCGCAGATACGCAGTATTTT.

The CDR3: CASSPVSATNEKLFF. CDR3 coding DNA: TGTGCCAGTAGTCCTGTGAGTGCAACTAATGAAAAACTGTTTTTT. J is TRBJ1-4 and V is TRBV19; no definite D call. The CDR3 has 15 amino acids. Trimming took 5 bases from V and 0 from J, leaving 10 bases between them. CDR1 is LNHDA, CDR2 SQIVND, per germline (reference sequence).

This clone was recorded only once. The rearrangement joins TRBV5-4 to TRBJ1-4, with unresolved D. The CDR3 sequence is 15 residues long. V was shortened by 4 bases and J by 5 bases, with 15 bases between the two germline ends. The germline V gene has CDR1 SGHNT and CDR2 YYREEE (reference sequence). This CDR3 is CASSRWATENEKLFF. The CDR3 nucleotides are TGTGCCAGCAGCCGGTGGGCCACGGAAAATGAAAAACTGTTTTTT.

This clone was seen more than once but under ten times. The sample carries other DNA sequences with the same CDR3. The J gene is TRBJ2-7, the V gene TRBV7-3; unclear D gene. CDR1 is SGHTA, CDR2 FQGTGA, per germline. This CDR3 region has 13 residues. V shed 5 bases and J shed 0 bases, with 8 bases lying between them. The CDR3 spells CASSPAGSYEQYF. For the CDR3, the DNA is TGTGCCAGCAGCCCCGCCGGCTCCTACGAGCAGTACTTC.

Only one count was recorded for this clone. This chain joins TRBV7-9 and TRBJ1-1; D gene uncertain. This CDR3 is built from 14 residues. V was trimmed by 5 bases and J by 6 bases, leaving 16 bases between them. The germline gives CDR1 SEHNR, CDR2 FQNEAQ (reference sequence). Written as DNA, the CDR3 is TGTGCCAGCAGCACACCCGCTGGGCGGGCTGAAGCTTTCTTT. This codes for CASSTPAGRAEAFF.

The genes are TRBV11-2 and TRBJ2-5; TRBD2 matches at 8 bases. The CDR3 covers 13 residues. Germline V gene lookup returns CDR1 SGHAT and CDR2 FQNNGV. Trimming at V came to 5 bases and at J to 5 bases, leaving 4 bases not matched to a gene. For the CDR3, the DNA is TGTGCCAGCAGCAACCCGGGGGGGGAGACCCAGTACTTC. Translation: CASSNPGGETQYF.

The J gene is TRBJ1-1, the V gene TRBV12-3 or TRBV12-4; D not resolved. V was pared by 6 bases and J by 4 bases, with 12 bases between. The CDR3 consists of 13 residues. The CDR3 DNA is TGTGCCAGCAGCAGGATTCCCGGCACTGAAGCTTTCTTT. This codes for CASSRIPGTEAFF.

This clone came up once. The V gene is TRBV5-1, the J gene TRBJ1-2, with TRBD1 as a possible D gene (5 bases). The germline CDR1 and CDR2 sequences are SGHRS and YFSETQ. Trimming left V 2 bases short and J 7 bases short, with 12 bases between. The CDR3 covers 13 residues. The CDR3 protein is CASSLWGVVGYTF. In DNA, the CDR3 is TGCGCCAGCAGCTTATGGGGGGTAGTTGGCTACACCTTC.

This clone turned up a few times. The CDR3 DNA sequence: TGTGCCAGCAGTTACGGGGTTGGGGCTAGCACAGATACGCAGTATTTT. It codes for CASSYGVGASTDTQYF. The chain recombines TRBV6-5 with TRBJ2-3, with D possibly being TRBD1 (5 bases). The germline CDR1 and CDR2 sequences are MNHEY and SVGAGI. The CDR3 length is 16 residues. The V end lost 2 bases, the J end lost 0 bases, and 12 bases lay between the germline ends.

This clone was observed once. The chain's CDR3 is CASSMSGYVAFF. The CDR3 coding sequence is TGTGCCAGTAGTATGTCCGGTTATGTAGCTTTCTTT. This chain connects TRBV19 to TRBJ1-1; D unclear. V was cut by 3 bases and J by 10 bases, with 12 bases left in between. Germline V gene data show CDR1 as LNHDA and CDR2 as SQIVND (reference sequence). The CDR3 has 12 residues.

The chain is built from TRBV9 and TRBJ2-6, with 10 bases fitting TRBD1. The J segment lost 4 bases and the V segment lost 4 bases, leaving 5 bases of the junction unmatched. The length of the CDR3 is 16 residues. Looked up from germline, CDR1 is SGDLS and CDR2 is YYNGEE. The CDR3 DNA reads TGTGCCAGCAGCCCACGACAGGGGGCCGGGGCCAACGTCCTGACTTTC. Its translation: CASSPRQGAGANVLTF. The full variable domain, with the rest looked up from reference TRBV9 and TRBJ2-6, is DSGVTQTPKHLITATGQRVTLRCSPRSGDLSVYWYQQSLDQGLQFLIQYYNGEERAKGNILERFSAQQFPDLHSELNLSSLELGDSALYFCASSPRQGAGANVLTFGAGSRLTVL.

The CDR3 here is CASSPRAGGEKLFF. The CDR3 nucleotides are TGTGCCAGCTCACCCCGCGCGGGTGGGGAAAAACTGTTTTTT. The chain couples TRBV18 to TRBJ1-4; no firm D call. Trimming took 3 bases from V and 8 from J, leaving 13 bases between them. This CDR3 comprises 14 residues. CDR1 is KGHSH, CDR2 LQKENI, per germline.

This chain connects TRBV11-2 to TRBJ1-1, with a possible D match to TRBD1 (6 bases). Germline-derived CDR1 and CDR2 are SGHAT and FQNNGV. Trimming left V 1 base short and J 7 bases short, with 13 bases between. This CDR3 comprises 14 residues. For the CDR3, the DNA is TGTGCCAGCAGCTTAGTGGCAGGGGTCCATGAAGCTTTCTTT. Translation: CASSLVAGVHEAFF.

This CDR3 is CASSRGLVDTQYF. Here the CDR3 DNA reads TGTGCCAGCAGCCGGGGGTTGGTAGATACGCAGTATTTT. The chain links TRBV6-5 to TRBJ2-3; D might be TRBD2 (6 bases). In germline, CDR1 is MNHEY, CDR2 SVGAGI. This CDR3 is built from 13 residues. The V end was cut by 6 bases, the J end by 5 bases, with 12 bases between.

V usage is TRBV24-1 and J usage is TRBJ2-5, with 7 bases that match TRBD2. This CDR3 is 15 amino acids long. With V trimmed by 3 bases and J by 2 bases, 5 bases remained unmatched. Germline CDR1 is KGHDR and CDR2 is SFDVKD. CDR3: CATSDVGGGQETQYF. DNA of the CDR3: TGTGCCACCAGTGATGTTGGGGGGGGGCAAGAGACCCAGTACTTC.

V and J are TRBV5-1 and TRBJ2-1; 13 bases fit TRBD2. The CDR3 totals 17 residues. The junction had 9 bases not matched to a gene; V was cut back by 0 bases and J by 9 bases. The V gene's germline CDR1 is SGHRS and CDR2 YFSETQ. CDR3 nucleotide sequence: TGCGCCAGCAGCTTGGGACGGACTAGCGGGAGTGGGGGTGAGCAGTTCTTC. Translating it yields CASSLGRTSGSGGEQFF.

DNA for the CDR3: TGTGCCAGCAGCTTCCCGACGGGACTAGCGGGAGGTGGCACGCAGTATTTT. This translates into CASSFPTGLAGGGTQYF. V usage is TRBV7-2 and J usage is TRBJ2-3, with TRBD2 matching 15 bases. Germline V CDR1 and CDR2: SGHTA, FQGNSA. This CDR3 contains 17 residues. The J segment lost 9 bases and the V segment lost 3 bases, leaving 10 bases of the junction unmatched.

CDR3 residues: CASRSGWGGTGELFF. CDR3 bases: TGTGCCAGCAGATCAGGTTGGGGAGGGACCGGGGAGCTGTTTTTT. The gene calls are TRBV6-5 and TRBJ2-2; TRBD2 matches 7 bases. The junction had 9 bases not matched to a gene; V was cut back by 6 bases and J by 5 bases. Germline V gene lookup returns CDR1 MNHEY and CDR2 SVGAGI. The CDR3 is made up of 15 amino acids.

The J gene is TRBJ1-2, the V gene TRBV5-8; 10 bases agree with TRBD1. CDR1 and CDR2 (germline): SGHTS, YDEGEE. Trimming cost V 4 bases and J 5 bases; bases outside gene matches: 2. CDR3 length: 13 residues. CDR3: CASSRQGAYGYTF. CDR3 bases: TGTGCCAGCAGCCGACAGGGGGCGTATGGCTACACCTTC. Full variable domain (rest looked up from reference TRBV5-8 and TRBJ1-2): EAGVTQSPTHLIKTRGQQATLRCSPISGHTSVYWYQQALGLGLQFLLWYDEGEERNRGNFPPRFSGRQFPNYSSELNVNALELEDSALYLCASSRQGAYGYTFGSGTRLTVV.

This chain joins TRBV28 and TRBJ1-1, with 7 bases fitting TRBD1. The CDR3 is 12 residues long. Germline V CDR1 and CDR2: MDHEN, SYDVKM. V trimming: 10 bases; J trimming: 4 bases; junction bases outside the gene matches: 6. The CDR3 coding sequence is TGTGCCACCCAGGGACAGATCACTGAAGCTTTCTTT. Amino acid sequence: CATQGQITEAFF.

The chain recombines TRBV11-2 with TRBJ2-7, with D unclear. V was cut by 5 bases and J by 10 bases, with 15 bases left in between. Germline assignment: CDR1 SGHAT and CDR2 FQNNGV. The CDR3 has 12 residues. This CDR3 is CASSPLSRTQYF. The CDR3 nucleotides read TGTGCCAGCAGCCCCCTTTCTAGAACTCAGTACTTC.